This T cell receptor beta chain was sequenced for a study of beta chain features in type 1 diabetes. Overall study results and limits: TCRB repertoires of naive, central memory and Treg cells appeared more similar among patients than among healthy donors. Whether TCRB rearrangement is influenced by HLA type went unresolved here. Researchers cautioned that cDNA sequencing could over-represent cells with high TCR expression. Shorter TCRB CDR3s, moderately but significantly so, were found in Type 1 diabetes patients in all four CD4+ subsets.

Germline V CDR1 and CDR2: LGHNA, YSLEER. The CDR3 is made up of 16 amino acids. The germline V and J ends were trimmed by 0 bases and 7 bases, with 15 bases remaining between them. The authors reverse transcribed all of the isolated RNA, so sequencing captured expressed TCRB transcripts. Some clones are missing from TCRdb's copy, which holds only in-frame ones; the method was immunoSEQ multiplex PCR. The repertoire includes some 900,000 clones, 15% to 20% of them detected once, and 0.02% to 0.03% sits in the top ten. This clone turned up a few times. What it recognizes is unknown. The genes are TRBV4-3 and TRBJ1-4, with a tentative D call TRBD1 (5 bases). Material for sequencing was naive CD4+ T cells from blood. This receptor was taken from a woman aged 18-29 years in good health. CDR3 in DNA: TGCGCCAGCAGCCAAGATCCCACGGGGAGGGGTGAAAAACTGTTTTTT. It translates to CASSQDPTGRGEKLFF.